This record looks at one TCR beta chain sequence and its context. Its target is unknown. This may come from a read error, since a much larger clone is one base off. TCRdb called the 5' RACE reads again in MiXCR, with one record for every CDR3 protein. The data hold about 67,000 distinct CDR3 sequences, with roughly 10% observed a single time. This entry is derived from a study of early T cells in non-severe SARS-CoV-2 infection. The study's findings and limits: VDJdb-based matching was biased toward anti-spike CD8 responses and missed private and CD4 specificities.

The length of the CDR3 is 13 residues. The germline gives CDR1 KGHSH, CDR2 LQKENI. The sequenced material came from whole blood. This sequence joins TRBV18 and TRBJ2-7; perhaps TRBD2 as D (5 bases). The origin of this receptor is an adult who was a healthcare worker with PCR-confirmed SARS-CoV-2 infection or an uninfected control (not recorded which). The CDR3 DNA follows: TGTGCCAGCACGCCACCGGGGTTGGCCGAGCAGCACTTC. This sequence encodes CASTPPGLAEQHF.